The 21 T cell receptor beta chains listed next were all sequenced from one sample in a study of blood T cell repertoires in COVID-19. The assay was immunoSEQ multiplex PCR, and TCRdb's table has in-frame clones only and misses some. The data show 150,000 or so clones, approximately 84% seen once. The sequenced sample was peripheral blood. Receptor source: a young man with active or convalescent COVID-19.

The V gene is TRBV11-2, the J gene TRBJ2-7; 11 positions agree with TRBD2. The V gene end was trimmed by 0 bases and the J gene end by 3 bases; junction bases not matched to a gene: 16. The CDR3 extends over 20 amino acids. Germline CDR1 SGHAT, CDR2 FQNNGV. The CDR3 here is CASSLEYSQGTSGSHYEQYF. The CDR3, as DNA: TGTGCCAGCAGCTTAGAGTACAGTCAGGGAACTAGCGGGAGTCACTACGAGCAGTACTTC.

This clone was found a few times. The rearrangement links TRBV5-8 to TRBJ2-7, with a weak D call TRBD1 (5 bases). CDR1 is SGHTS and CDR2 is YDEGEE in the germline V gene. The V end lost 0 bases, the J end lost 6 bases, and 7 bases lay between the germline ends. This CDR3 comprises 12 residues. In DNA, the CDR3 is TGTGCCAGCAGCTTGGATGGGGCCGAGCAGTACTTC. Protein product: CASSLDGAEQYF.

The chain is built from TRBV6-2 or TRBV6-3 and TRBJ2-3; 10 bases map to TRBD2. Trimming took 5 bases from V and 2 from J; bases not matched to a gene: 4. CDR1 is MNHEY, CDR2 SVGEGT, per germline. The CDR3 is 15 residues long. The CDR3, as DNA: TGTGCCAGCAGTCTCGGACTAGCGGACACAGATACGCAGTATTTT. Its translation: CASSLGLADTDTQYF.

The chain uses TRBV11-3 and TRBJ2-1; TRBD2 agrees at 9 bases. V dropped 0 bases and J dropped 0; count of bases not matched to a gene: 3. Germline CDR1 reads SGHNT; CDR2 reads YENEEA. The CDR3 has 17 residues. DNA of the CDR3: TGTGCCAGCAGCTTAGATCTAGCGGGGAACTCCTACAATGAGCAGTTCTTC. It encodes CASSLDLAGNSYNEQFF.

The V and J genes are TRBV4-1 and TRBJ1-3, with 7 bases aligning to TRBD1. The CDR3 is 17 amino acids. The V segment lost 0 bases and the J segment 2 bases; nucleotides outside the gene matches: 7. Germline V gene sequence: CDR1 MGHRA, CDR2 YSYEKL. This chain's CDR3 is CASSQERQGRTGNTIYF. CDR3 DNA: TGCGCCAGCAGCCAAGAGAGACAGGGAAGGACTGGAAACACCATATATTTT.

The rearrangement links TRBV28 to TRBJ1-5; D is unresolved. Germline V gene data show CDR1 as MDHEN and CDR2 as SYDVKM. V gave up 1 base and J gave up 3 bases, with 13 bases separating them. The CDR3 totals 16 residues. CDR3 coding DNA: TGTGCCAGCAGTTTATCCCTCGACAAATACAATCAGCCCCAGCATTTT. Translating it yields CASSLSLDKYNQPQHF.

Here the CDR3 reads CASSPGTGRQETQYF. For the CDR3, the DNA is TGTGCCAGCAGTCCCGGGACAGGACGGCAAGAGACCCAGTACTTC. The V gene is TRBV6-2 or TRBV6-3, the J gene TRBJ2-5; 8 bases are shared with TRBD1. V dropped 5 bases and J dropped 2; count of bases not matched to a gene: 7. The CDR3 consists of 15 residues. Germline values: CDR1 MNHEY, CDR2 SVGEGT.

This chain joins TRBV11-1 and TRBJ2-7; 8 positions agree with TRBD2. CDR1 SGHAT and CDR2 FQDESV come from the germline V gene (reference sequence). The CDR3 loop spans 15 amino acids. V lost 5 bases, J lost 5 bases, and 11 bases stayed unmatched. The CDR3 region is CASSPLGAGVHEQYF. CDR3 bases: TGTGCCAGCAGCCCCCTGGGAGCGGGGGTGCACGAGCAGTACTTC.

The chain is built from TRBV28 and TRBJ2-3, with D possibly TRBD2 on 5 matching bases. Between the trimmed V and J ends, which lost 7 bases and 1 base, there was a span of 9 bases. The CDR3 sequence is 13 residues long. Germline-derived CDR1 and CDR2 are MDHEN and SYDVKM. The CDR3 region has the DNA TGTGCCAGCAACCTGAGGGGCACAGATACGCAGTATTTT. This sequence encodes CASNLRGTDTQYF.

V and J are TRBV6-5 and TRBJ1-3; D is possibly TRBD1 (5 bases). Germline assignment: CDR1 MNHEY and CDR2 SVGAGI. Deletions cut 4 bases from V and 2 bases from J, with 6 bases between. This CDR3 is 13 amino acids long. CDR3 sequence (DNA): TGTGCCAGCAGTTCCAGGGCTGGAAACACCATATATTTT. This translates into CASSSRAGNTIYF.

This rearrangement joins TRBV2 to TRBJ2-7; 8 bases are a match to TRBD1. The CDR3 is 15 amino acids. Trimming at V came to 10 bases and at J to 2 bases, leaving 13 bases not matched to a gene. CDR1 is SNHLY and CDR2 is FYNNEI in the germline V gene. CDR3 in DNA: TGTGCCACCAAAGCCACCGGGACAGGAACCTACGAGCAGTACTTC. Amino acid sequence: CATKATGTGTYEQYF.

The CDR3 DNA is TGCGCCAGCAGCTTAGGGACAGGTGTCCAAGAGACCCAGTACTTC. Translation: CASSLGTGVQETQYF. The chain couples TRBV5-1 to TRBJ2-5; 8 bases are shared with TRBD1. The CDR3 has 15 residues. Trimming cost V 2 bases and J 1 base; bases outside gene matches: 4. Germline V CDR1 and CDR2: SGHRS, YFSETQ.

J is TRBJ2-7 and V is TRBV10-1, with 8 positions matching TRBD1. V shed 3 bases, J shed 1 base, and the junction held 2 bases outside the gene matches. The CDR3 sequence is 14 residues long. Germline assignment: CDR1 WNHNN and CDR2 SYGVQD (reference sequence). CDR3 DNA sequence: TGCGCCAGCAGTGAAACAGGGGGATCCTACGAGCAGTACTTC. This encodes CASSETGGSYEQYF.

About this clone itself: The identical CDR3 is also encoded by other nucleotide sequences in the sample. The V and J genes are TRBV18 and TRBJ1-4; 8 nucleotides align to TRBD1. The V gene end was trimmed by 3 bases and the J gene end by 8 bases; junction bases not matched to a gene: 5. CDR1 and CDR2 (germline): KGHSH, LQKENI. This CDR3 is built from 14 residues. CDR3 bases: TGTGCCAGCTCACCCGGACAGGGTGGGGAAAAACTGTTTTTT. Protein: CASSPGQGGEKLFF.

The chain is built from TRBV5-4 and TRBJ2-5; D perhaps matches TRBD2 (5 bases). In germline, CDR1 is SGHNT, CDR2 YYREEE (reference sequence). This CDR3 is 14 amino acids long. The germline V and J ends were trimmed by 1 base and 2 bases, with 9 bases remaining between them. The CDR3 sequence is CASSLRLAQETQYF. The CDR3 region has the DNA TGTGCCAGCAGCTTGCGTCTAGCTCAAGAGACCCAGTACTTC.

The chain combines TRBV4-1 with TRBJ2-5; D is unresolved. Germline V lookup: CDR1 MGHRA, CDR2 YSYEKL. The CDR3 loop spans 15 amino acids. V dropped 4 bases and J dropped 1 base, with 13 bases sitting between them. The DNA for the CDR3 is TGCGCCAGCAGCCGTAGATCCCCCGCCCAAGAGACCCAGTACTTC. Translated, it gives CASSRRSPAQETQYF.

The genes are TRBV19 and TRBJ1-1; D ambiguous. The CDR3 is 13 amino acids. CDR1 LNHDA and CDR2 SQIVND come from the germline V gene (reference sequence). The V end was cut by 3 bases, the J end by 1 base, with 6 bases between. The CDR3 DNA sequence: TGTGCCAGTAGTATCATAGAGAACACTGAAGCTTTCTTT. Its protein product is CASSIIENTEAFF. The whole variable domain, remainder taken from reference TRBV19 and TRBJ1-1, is DGGITQSPKYLFRKEGQNVTLSCEQNLNHDAMYWYRQDPGQGLRLIYYSQIVNDFQKGDIAEGYSVSREKKESFPLTVTSAQKNPTAFYLCASSIIENTEAFFGQGTRLTVV.

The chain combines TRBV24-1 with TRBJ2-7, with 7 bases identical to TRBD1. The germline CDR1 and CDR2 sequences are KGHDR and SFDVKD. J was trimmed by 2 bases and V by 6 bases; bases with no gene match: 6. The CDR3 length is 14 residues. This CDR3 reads CATSSWDRAYEQYF. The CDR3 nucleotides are TGTGCCACCAGTAGCTGGGACAGAGCCTACGAGCAGTACTTC.

CDR3 residues: CASSLGLPPDTQYF. CDR3 nucleotides: TGTGCCAGCTCACTGGGACTCCCCCCAGATACGCAGTATTTT. The chain links TRBV18 to TRBJ2-3, with D maybe TRBD2 (6 bases). V shed 4 bases and J shed 4 bases, with 12 bases lying between them. Per the germline V gene, CDR1 is KGHSH and CDR2 is LQKENI. CDR3 size: 14 residues.

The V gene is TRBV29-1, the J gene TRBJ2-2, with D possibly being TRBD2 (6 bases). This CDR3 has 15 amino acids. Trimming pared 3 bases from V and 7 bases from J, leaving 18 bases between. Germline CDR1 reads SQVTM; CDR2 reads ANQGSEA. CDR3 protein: CSVEARVGRGGELFF. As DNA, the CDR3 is TGCAGCGTTGAGGCGCGGGTCGGGAGAGGCGGGGAGCTGTTTTTT.

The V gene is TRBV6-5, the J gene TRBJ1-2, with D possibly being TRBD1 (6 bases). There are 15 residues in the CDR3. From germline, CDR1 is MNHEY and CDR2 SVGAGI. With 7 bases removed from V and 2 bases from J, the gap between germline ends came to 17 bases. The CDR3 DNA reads TGTGCCAGCACCCAAGAGGGACACCCGAACTATGGCTACACCTTC. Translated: CASTQEGHPNYGYTF.